A selection of T cell receptor beta chains follows, all from one sample in a study of blood T cell repertoires in COVID-19. Repertoires were generated with immunoSEQ multiplex PCR, while TCRdb's copy carries only in-frame clones and drops some. The sample yields 100,000 to 150,000 clones, 88% seen once. Material for sequencing was peripheral blood. Receptors were obtained from a human donor in a cohort sampled during active COVID-19. Each CDR3 is given with its conserved first and last residue. A D gene is named only where the DNA matches it firmly. Size tells how often a clone was seen (once, few, many) or the class of an expanded clone, and some rows leave it out.

>TRBV7-6|TRBJ1-1|.|.
CASSLQGDYTEAFF
TGTGCCAGCAGCTTACAGGGTGATTACACTGAAGCTTTCTTT
>TRBV1|TRBJ1-6|.|.
CTSSHPPDRGEMALHF
TGCACCAGCAGCCACCCACCGGACAGGGGGGAAATGGCCCTCCACTTT
>TRBV12-3/TRBV12-4|TRBJ1-1|TRBD1|few
CASSPTGAEAFF
TGTGCCAGCAGTCCGACAGGGGCTGAAGCTTTCTTT
>TRBV5-7|TRBJ1-2|.|.
CASTTKGSGGYTF
TGTGCCAGCACAACTAAGGGTAGCGGTGGCTACACCTTC
>TRBV4-2|TRBJ1-2|TRBD1|once
CASSPGLTGGFGYTF
TGTGCCAGCAGCCCGGGCCTGACAGGGGGCTTTGGCTACACCTTC
>TRBV7-8|TRBJ2-2|.|.
CASSSYSTGELFF
TGTGCCAGCAGCTCTTATAGCACCGGGGAGCTGTTTTTT
>TRBV27|TRBJ1-1|TRBD1|.
CASSLGTGSEAFF
TGTGCCAGCAGTTTAGGGACAGGGAGTGAAGCTTTCTTT
>TRBV5-1|TRBJ1-1|.|.
CASSLEPPALRGSEAFF
TGCGCCAGCAGCTTGGAACCCCCTGCCCTTCGGGGAAGTGAAGCTTTCTTT
>TRBV7-6|TRBJ2-3|.|.
CASSFGGGTDTQYF
TGTGCCAGCAGCTTCGGCGGGGGCACAGATACGCAGTATTTT
>TRBV18|TRBJ1-3|TRBD1|.
CASSLGTVSGNTIYF
TGTGCCAGCTCCCTGGGGACAGTCTCTGGAAACACCATATATTTT
>TRBV9|TRBJ1-3|.|.
CASSVGGVSGNTIYF
TGTGCCAGCAGCGTAGGCGGGGTCTCTGGAAACACCATATATTTT
>TRBV5-4|TRBJ2-3|TRBD2|.
CASSFAAGADTQYF
TGTGCCAGCAGCTTCGCGGCGGGAGCAGATACGCAGTATTTT
>TRBV28|TRBJ2-7|TRBD2|once
CASQAGQSGDEQYF
TGTGCCAGTCAAGCGGGGCAGTCAGGCGACGAGCAGTACTTC
>TRBV29-1|TRBJ2-3|TRBD2|.
CSVRRTSSTDTQYF
TGCAGCGTTCGGCGGACTAGCTCTACGGATACGCAGTATTTT
>TRBV5-4|TRBJ2-7|TRBD1|.
CASSQGADAYEQYF
TGTGCCAGCAGCCAGGGGGCCGATGCCTACGAGCAGTACTTC
>TRBV6-5|TRBJ2-1|TRBD1|.
CASNKGQGLYNEQFF
TGTGCCAGCAATAAAGGACAGGGACTTTACAATGAGCAGTTCTTC
>TRBV3-1/TRBV3-2|TRBJ2-7|.|.
CANLHHKSKTGQYEQYF
TGTGCCAACCTACACCACAAATCGAAAACCGGACAGTACGAGCAGTACTTC
>TRBV28|TRBJ2-1|TRBD2|.
CASSLNGLAGGNEQFF
TGTGCCAGCAGTTTAAACGGGCTAGCGGGAGGGAATGAGCAGTTCTTC
>TRBV7-7|TRBJ2-5|TRBD2|.
CASSDTSGGTRWTQYF
TGTGCTAGCAGTGACACTAGCGGGGGGACGCGTTGGACCCAGTACTTC
>TRBV9|TRBJ2-5|.|.
CASSSRPSGETQYF
TGTGCCAGCAGCTCGCGACCGAGCGGGGAGACCCAGTACTTC
>TRBV6-5|TRBJ1-5|.|few
CASSYSENQPQHF
TGTGCCAGCAGTTACTCCGAGAATCAGCCCCAGCATTTT
>TRBV5-6|TRBJ1-2|TRBD1|once
CASSQGQGSFGYTF
TGTGCCAGCAGTCAGGGACAGGGGTCCTTTGGCTACACCTTC
>TRBV11-2|TRBJ2-5|.|.
CASSLGLQETQYF
TGTGCCAGCAGCTTGGGCCTCCAAGAGACCCAGTACTTC
>TRBV7-9|TRBJ2-7|TRBD2|medium-sized
CASSQTTSGGPYEQYF
TGTGCCAGCAGCCAGACGACTAGCGGGGGACCCTACGAGCAGTACTTC
>TRBV5-1|TRBJ2-3|TRBD2|.
CASSPGLAVAADTQYF
TGCGCCAGCAGCCCCGGACTAGCGGTTGCGGCAGATACGCAGTATTTT
>TRBV18|TRBJ2-5|.|.
CASSPSETQYF
TGTGCCAGCTCACCGTCGGAGACCCAGTACTTC
>TRBV5-4|TRBJ2-3|.|.
CASSFRLGGTSDTQYF
TGTGCCAGCAGCTTCAGGTTGGGCGGGACCTCAGATACGCAGTATTTT
>TRBV18|TRBJ2-7|TRBD2|.
CASSPQGLSYEQYF
TGTGCCAGCTCACCCCAGGGACTATCATACGAGCAGTACTTC
>TRBV30|TRBJ2-2|TRBD2|.
CAGLAENTGELFF
TGTGCCGGACTAGCGGAGAACACCGGGGAGCTGTTTTTT
>TRBV19|TRBJ1-4|TRBD1|.
CASSITAGQGEKLFF
TGTGCCAGTAGTATCACTGCAGGACAGGGAGAAAAACTGTTTTTT
>TRBV10-3|TRBJ1-1|.|many
CAISESGGDTEAFF
TGTGCCATCAGTGAGTCGGGGGGGGACACTGAAGCTTTCTTT
>TRBV7-9|TRBJ1-5|.|.
CASSPGGRGWQPQHF
TGTGCCAGCAGCCCCGGGGGGAGGGGATGGCAGCCCCAGCATTTT
>TRBV7-9|TRBJ2-1|.|once
CASSPGLNYNEQFF
TGTGCCAGCAGCCCGGGACTGAACTACAATGAGCAGTTCTTC
>TRBV6-5|TRBJ1-4|.|.
CASSFTGQEKLFF
TGTGCCAGCAGTTTCACAGGGCAGGAAAAACTGTTTTTT
>TRBV6-5|TRBJ1-4|TRBD1|.
CAGRQGTNEKLFF
TGTGCCGGTAGACAGGGAACTAATGAAAAACTGTTTTTT
>TRBV6-5|TRBJ2-7|TRBD1|.
CASSTDRVGYEQYF
TGTGCCAGCAGTACCGACAGGGTTGGCTACGAGCAGTACTTC
>TRBV6-5|TRBJ1-1|.|once
CASSIQGGNTEAFF
TGTGCCAGCAGCATACAGGGTGGGAACACTGAAGCTTTCTTT
>TRBV5-6|TRBJ2-2|.|.
CASSSSGSAGELFF
TGTGCCAGCAGCTCTTCAGGGTCCGCCGGGGAGCTGTTTTTT
>TRBV6-5|TRBJ2-7|TRBD1|.
CASSWGQGFEQYF
TGTGCCAGCAGTTGGGGACAGGGTTTCGAGCAGTACTTC
>TRBV3-1/TRBV3-2|TRBJ2-7|TRBD2|.
CASSYGLAQPYEQYF
TGTGCCAGCAGCTATGGACTAGCGCAGCCTTACGAGCAGTACTTC
>TRBV30|TRBJ2-3|.|few
CAWSLYPWTASTDTQYF
TGTGCCTGGAGTCTCTACCCCTGGACAGCCTCCACAGATACGCAGTATTTT
>TRBV18|TRBJ1-1|.|.
CASSSQARGEAFF
TGTGCCAGCTCATCCCAGGCCCGGGGGGAAGCTTTCTTT
>TRBV27|TRBJ1-1|.|.
CASSHLNSNTEAFF
TGTGCCAGCAGCCACCTAAACAGTAACACTGAAGCTTTCTTT
>TRBV28|TRBJ2-1|.|.
CASSWTGKSYNEQFF
TGTGCCAGCAGTTGGACGGGAAAATCCTACAATGAGCAGTTCTTC
>TRBV18|TRBJ2-7|.|.
CASSPTGMGEASYEQYF
TGTGCCAGCTCACCGACTGGCATGGGGGAGGCCAGCTACGAGCAGTACTTC
>TRBV14|TRBJ1-5|.|.
CASSHYPYSNQPQHF
TGTGCCAGCAGCCATTACCCCTATAGCAATCAGCCCCAGCATTTT
>TRBV27|TRBJ1-2|TRBD1|.
CASSFTRQGYNSYGYTF
TGTGCCAGCAGTTTCACTCGACAGGGCTATAACTCATATGGCTACACCTTC
>TRBV7-2|TRBJ1-4|TRBD1|.
CASSPRGGQEKLFF
TGTGCCAGCAGCCCACGTGGGGGACAGGAAAAACTGTTTTTT
>TRBV19|TRBJ2-7|TRBD2|.
CASSIERSGSYEQYF
TGTGCCAGTAGTATAGAACGGAGCGGGAGCTACGAGCAGTACTTC
>TRBV7-9|TRBJ1-1|.|once
CASSLVGGIPEAFF
TGTGCCAGCAGCTTAGTGGGGGGGATCCCTGAAGCTTTCTTT
>TRBV14|TRBJ2-6|.|.
CASSPTLGGSGANVLTF
TGTGCCAGCAGCCCCACACTTGGCGGGTCTGGGGCCAACGTCCTGACTTTC
>TRBV28|TRBJ2-7|TRBD2|once
CASSPPLAGGPREEQYF
TGTGCCAGCAGTCCCCCTCTAGCGGGAGGGCCAAGGGAAGAGCAGTACTTC
>TRBV10-3|TRBJ2-7|TRBD2|few
CAISESLASGAYEQYF
TGTGCCATCAGTGAGTCGCTGGCTAGCGGGGCCTACGAGCAGTACTTC
>TRBV18|TRBJ1-2|TRBD1|once
CASSPGTGGAPTSGYTF
TGTGCCAGCTCACCAGGGACAGGGGGAGCCCCTACGAGTGGCTACACCTTC
>TRBV9|TRBJ2-1|TRBD2|.
CASSVAGGGYNEQFF
TGTGCCAGCAGCGTAGCGGGGGGAGGTTACAATGAGCAGTTCTTC